A selection of T cell receptor beta chains follows, all from one sample in a study of cytomegalovirus exposure and HLA in healthy donors. The repertoire was sequenced with immunoSEQ multiplex PCR; TCRdb's copy has only in-frame clones and lacks some. There are 100,000 to 150,000 clones in the sample; roughly 71% occur only once, and 5.8% lies in the top ten. Input material: PBMCs. The receptors were gathered from a woman aged 45-60 years in good health and CMV-seropositive. Both conserved end residues are part of each CDR3. D genes are given only for firm matches. Size is stated for part of the rows, as once, few or many counts, or as a class when the clone is expanded.

d_gene,abundance,v_gene,j_gene,CDR3nt,CDR3aa
-,-,TRBV5-1,TRBJ2-7,TGCGCCAGCAAGCAAGGGCCTGAGGGTTTCGAGCAGTACTTC,CASKQGPEGFEQYF
TRBD1,-,TRBV9,TRBJ1-6,TGTGCCAGCGGCCGGGACAGCCTGAATTCACCCCTCCACTTT,CASGRDSLNSPLHF
TRBD2,-,TRBV9,TRBJ2-5,TGTGCCAGCAGCGTCGAAAGCGGGGATCACCAAGAGACCCAGTACTTC,CASSVESGDHQETQYF
TRBD1,few,TRBV29-1,TRBJ1-6,TGCAGCGTGTCAACAGGGGTGGGATCACCCCTCCACTTT,CSVSTGVGSPLHF
TRBD2,-,TRBV29-1,TRBJ2-1,TGCAGCGTTGTAGGCCGACTAGCGGCAGCCTACAATGAGCAGTTCTTC,CSVVGRLAAAYNEQFF
TRBD2,-,TRBV13,TRBJ2-7,TGTGCCAGCAGCTTCAAGCGGGGTGGCCTGGAGCAGTACTTC,CASSFKRGGLEQYF
TRBD1,once,TRBV19,TRBJ2-3,TGTGCCAGTAGTAAGGGACAGGGAACAGATACGCAGTATTTT,CASSKGQGTDTQYF
TRBD2,-,TRBV14,TRBJ2-3,TGTGCCAGCAGCTCCCTAGCGGGGGACAAGGATACGCAGTATTTT,CASSSLAGDKDTQYF
-,-,TRBV2,TRBJ1-5,TGTGCCAGCAGTCCACAGGGAATCGGGCAGCCCCAGCATTTT,CASSPQGIGQPQHF
-,-,TRBV6-1,TRBJ1-3,TGTGCCAGCAGTGCAAGAGGGGGCTCTGGAAACACCATATATTTT,CASSARGGSGNTIYF
-,-,TRBV20-1,TRBJ2-5,TGCAGTGCTAGAGTCGGAGAGACCCAGTACTTC,CSARVGETQYF
-,-,TRBV27,TRBJ1-5,TGTGCCAGCAGTTTTGAGTACAATCAGCCCCAGCATTTT,CASSFEYNQPQHF
-,few,TRBV6-1,TRBJ2-4,TGTGCCAGCAGTGAAGTAGGAGACAGATCTATTCAGTACTTC,CASSEVGDRSIQYF
TRBD2,few,TRBV7-2,TRBJ2-3,TGTGCCAGCAGCTCCGGACTAGCGGGGGGAAGCACAGATACGCAGTATTTT,CASSSGLAGGSTDTQYF
TRBD1,once,TRBV5-4,TRBJ2-2,TGTGCCAGCAGCTGGAAGGGGGCCTCGAGCACCGGGGAGCTGTTTTTT,CASSWKGASSTGELFF
-,-,TRBV27,TRBJ1-2,TGTGCCAGCAGTAAAAGTCTAGGGGGGGTCCATGGCTACACCTTC,CASSKSLGGVHGYTF
TRBD1,-,TRBV19,TRBJ2-3,TGTGCCACCAGGGGCAGGGGGAGTGAAGATACGCAGTATTTT,CATRGRGSEDTQYF
-,-,TRBV30,TRBJ1-2,TGTGCCTGGAGTAGCCATAACTATGGCTACACCTTC,CAWSSHNYGYTF
-,-,TRBV4-1,TRBJ2-7,TGCGCCAGCAGCCAAGACTACGTGAGAGGGCGGGGTCGGAACGAGCAGTACTTC,CASSQDYVRGRGRNEQYF
TRBD1,-,TRBV5-6,TRBJ2-3,TGTGCCAGCAGCTTGGTCGGACAGGGTGCAGATACGCAGTATTTT,CASSLVGQGADTQYF
-,-,TRBV10-1,TRBJ1-3,TGCGCCAGCGGGTACAGAGGAAACACCATATATTTT,CASGYRGNTIYF
-,-,TRBV29-1,TRBJ2-5,TGCAGCGTTATGGCATCCAGCGGCCAAGAGACCCAGTACTTC,CSVMASSGQETQYF
TRBD2,-,TRBV2,TRBJ2-3,TGTGCCAGCAGACCCGGACTAGCTGTTGGGTATAGCACAGATACGCAGTATTTT,CASRPGLAVGYSTDTQYF
TRBD1,once,TRBV2,TRBJ1-6,TGTGCCAGCAGTAGAGGACAGGGGCCGTCACTCCTCCACTTT,CASSRGQGPSLLHF
-,-,TRBV14,TRBJ2-5,TGTGCCAGCAGCCAAGCCTTAGGGGCCCAAGAGACCCAGTACTTC,CASSQALGAQETQYF
TRBD1,-,TRBV5-4,TRBJ2-1,TGTGCCAGCAGATTGGACAGGGGGGTCTACAATGAGCAGTTCTTC,CASRLDRGVYNEQFF
TRBD1,-,TRBV5-4,TRBJ2-7,TGTGCCAGCAGCTGGGCCCAGGGGGCCTACGAGCAGTACTTC,CASSWAQGAYEQYF
TRBD1,-,TRBV19,TRBJ1-1,TGTGCCAGTTTCACTAGGCCCGGACAGGCCTTCCGAGCGAACACTGAAGCTTTCTTT,CASFTRPGQAFRANTEAFF
-,few,TRBV12-5,TRBJ2-7,TGTGCTAGTGGTTTCGCTCCGGGTTACGAGCAGTACTTC,CASGFAPGYEQYF
TRBD1,few,TRBV20-1,TRBJ1-2,TGCAGTGCGTTTCAGGGGGATTACACCTTC,CSAFQGDYTF
TRBD1,-,TRBV29-1,TRBJ1-2,TGCAGCGTTGACAAGACAGGGAACTATGGCTACACCTTC,CSVDKTGNYGYTF
-,-,TRBV27,TRBJ2-1,TGTGCCAGCAGTTTAAGGGGAAATGAGCAGTTCTTC,CASSLRGNEQFF
-,-,TRBV5-1,TRBJ2-1,TGCGCCAGCAGCTTGAACGGGGTTAACAATGAGCAGTTCTTC,CASSLNGVNNEQFF
-,few,TRBV4-3,TRBJ2-1,TGCGCCAGCAGCCGTCGGGCCGGAAGGGAAGCGGGCAATGAGCGGTTCTTC,CASSRRAGREAGNERFF
-,few,TRBV5-1,TRBJ2-5,TGCGCCAGCAGCTTGGCCGACACAGGCGGAGAGACCCAGTACTTC,CASSLADTGGETQYF
TRBD1,-,TRBV29-1,TRBJ1-1,TGCAGCGTTGGGGGACAGGGTGAAGCTTTCTTT,CSVGGQGEAFF
TRBD2,-,TRBV25-1,TRBJ2-2,TGTGCCAGCAGTGAATGGTATAGCGGGGGGGCGACCGGGGAGCTGTTTTTT,CASSEWYSGGATGELFF
TRBD1,-,TRBV7-2,TRBJ1-3,TGTGCCAGCAGGACAGGGGTCTCTGGAAACACCATATATTTT,CASRTGVSGNTIYF
-,once,TRBV5-4,TRBJ1-2,TGTGCCAGCTTGGACAGAAACTATGGCTACACCTTC,CASLDRNYGYTF
TRBD1,-,TRBV4-3,TRBJ2-7,TGCGCCAGCAGCCAAAAACCCACACTAGGACAGGCCGACGAGCAGTACTTC,CASSQKPTLGQADEQYF
-,few,TRBV6-1,TRBJ2-6,TGTGCCAGCAGTGCGTCGGCCAACGTCCTGACTTTC,CASSASANVLTF
TRBD1,few,TRBV29-1,TRBJ2-5,TGCAGCGTTGAGACCGACAGGGGGCGCTCGGAGACCCAGTACTTC,CSVETDRGRSETQYF
TRBD1,-,TRBV2,TRBJ1-2,TGTGCCAGCAGTGAGATAGGTTTCACAGGGGGGGACTATGGCTACACCTTC,CASSEIGFTGGDYGYTF
-,-,TRBV19,TRBJ2-3,TGTGCCAGTAATCCGGACACCTGGGGCACAGATACGCAGTATTTT,CASNPDTWGTDTQYF
-,-,TRBV6-6,TRBJ2-7,TGTGCCAGCAGTTACTCTGGCAGGGCGACCTACGAGCAGTACTTC,CASSYSGRATYEQYF
-,-,TRBV5-1,TRBJ2-7,TGCGCCAGCAGCCTACCCCCTATCTACGAGCAGTACTTC,CASSLPPIYEQYF
-,-,TRBV29-1,TRBJ2-5,TGCAGCGTTGATCGGGGGGCGGGGGAGACCCAGTACTTC,CSVDRGAGETQYF
TRBD1,-,TRBV11-3,TRBJ1-6,TGTGCCAGCAGCTCCGGGACAGAGTTTTCACCCCTCCACTTT,CASSSGTEFSPLHF